This T cell receptor beta chain was sequenced for a study of cytomegalovirus exposure and HLA in healthy donors (dated by TCRdb to about 2017). Notes on the research overall: An earlier analysis of some 550 of the donors reported 250 to 350 Gb of sequence data and roughly 100 million unique TCR beta sequences from some 180 million T cells. Roughly 300 gigabases of sequencing data and 70 million to 95 million unique TCR sequences made up an early release that covered approximately 700 HLA-typed donors. Of the roughly 400 genotyped donors, approximately 82% fell in the genetic ancestry cluster associated with self-reported Caucasian donors. The aim of the study was to test whether cataloging public T cell receptors could identify signatures of past pathogen exposure. Using immunosequencing, the study profiled T cell repertoires from around 670 subjects and related those repertoires to cytomegalovirus serostatus. Besides the first cohort of 500 to 700 subjects, a separate validation cohort made up of roughly 130 different subjects was used. To predict cytomegalovirus infection status, the study brought together high-throughput TCR immunosequencing, statistical association of individual TCRs with disease status, and machine learning. A later analysis re-examined previously published TCR beta repertoires from roughly 720 donors and added high-resolution HLA genotyping to investigate patterns of TCR occurrence. In the later analysis, no new phenotypic data were used to find candidate immune exposures; instead, reliance was placed on TCR beta sequences and their occurrence across donors. In an earlier analysis of 500 to 650 of the donors, high-throughput TCR beta sequencing was used to judge whether each TCR beta V gene segment behaved as functional or pseudogenic. Alongside the repertoire data, information on donor age, sex, ethnicity and CMV serostatus was compiled. A later genetic analysis used genome-wide SNP genotypes for about 65% of the roughly 700 donors, treating that subset as a discovery cohort. All discovery cohort repertoires had been generated using a single sequencing platform. Class I and class II HLA loci were covered by the typing at four-digit resolution. The number of donors typed differed by locus, with about 629-630 for A, B, C, DRB1 and DQB1, roughly 520 for DQA1, over 600 for DPA1, and 472 for DPB1. Several DR-DQ haplotypes were treated as single units for association and clustering because of strong linkage in the cohort. Among 300 to 500 genotyped donors of the cohort, an average of roughly 230,000 unique TCR beta nucleotide sequences was sequenced per donor, of which about 19% were non-productive.

This clone showed up just once. Its target antigen remains unknown. There are no base qualities to consult, and no much larger clone falls within one base. The cohort consisted of 666 healthy bone marrow donors. All cohort members were sampled while nominally healthy, although unrecorded immune exposures were likely present. The donor tested CMV seropositive and was one of the 289 seropositive cohort members. Every donor gave a peripheral blood sample, and the peripheral blood mononuclear cells from that sample were used for TCR beta sequencing. Genomic DNA was extracted from the blood cell samples with the Qiagen DNeasy Blood Extraction Kit. The library was made by the immunoSEQ multiplex PCR assay. For the multiplex PCR, a mixture combining 60 forward primers for TCR Vbeta segments and 13 reverse primers for TCR Jbeta segments was used. The CDR3 region of rearranged TCR beta genes was amplified from genomic DNA with a multiplex PCR assay. On the Illumina HiSeq System, the amplified TCR beta libraries were sequenced as 87-base-pair reads. Turning to the authors' computational methods: A later analysis tallied approximately 87 million unique TCR beta chains across the 550 to 850 repertoires, and about 10 million of those chains were shared by two or more donors. A nearest-neighbor algorithm error-corrected the raw reads and collapsed the reads into unique sequences, merging closely related sequences to remove PCR and sequencing errors. CDR3 sequences were aligned to IMGT reference sequences to assign V, D and J gene segments. Each retained sequence needed at least a six-nucleotide match to both a V gene segment and a J gene segment. A rearrangement was called productive if the CDR3 had no stop codons and remained in frame with V and J, and every other rearrangement was called non-productive. Following IMGT convention, CDR3 was defined as the stretch from the second conserved V-encoded cysteine to the conserved J-encoded phenylalanine. Sequences without an unambiguous match to a single V gene segment were excluded from the earlier analysis of 587 of the donors. In an earlier analysis of 450 to 750 of the donors, a V segment was called functional when productive rearrangements were above 56.7%, and segregating when the standard deviation between donors exceeded 5%. A statistical classification framework was developed to diagnose cytomegalovirus status using the catalog of TCR beta chain sequences. V and J gene assignment, in a later analysis, came from comparing TCR nucleotide sequences with IMGT/GENE-DB human TR gene sequences. The TCRdist pipeline was used in a later analysis to assign CDR3 sequences and most-parsimonious VDJ recombination scenarios. A later analysis defined each TCR beta chain by its CDR3 amino acid sequence plus V-gene family, and excluded reads lacking a unique V-gene family. In a later analysis, fewer than 600 highly shared, low-generation-probability nucleotide sequences were removed to address suspected cross-contamination and a sequencing artifact. A later analysis calculated a clonal expansion index for each public chain from normalized within-repertoire ranks of inferred template counts. In a later analysis, generation probabilities were computed using a VDJ recombination model fitted to out-of-frame rearrangements, and the results were checked against IGoR. Hypergeometric tests were used in a later analysis to score TCR-TCR, TCR-HLA and TCR-CMV co-occurrence, with a repertoire-size bias correction applied to the TCR pairs. In a later analysis, false discovery rates were estimated by permuting HLA or CMV assignments 20 times. A later analysis grouped co-occurring TCRs with DBSCAN, adding TCRdist sequence similarity when clustering within HLA-allele-positive subsets. Co-occurrence clustering excluded repertoires with fewer than 30,000 or more than 120,000 public chains, plus five with anomalous nucleotide sharing. The table comes from immuneACCESS by way of TCRdb, which keeps in-frame sequences with V and J called. Part of the clones is missing from these tables; in studies checked, under half for an unresolved V gene and the rest for unknown reasons. The DNA was the basis for D and trimming; V, J and clone size are from that table. Present in this sample are roughly 150,000 clones, approximately 82% of which were seen just once. The top ten constitute 7.5% to 9.5% of the sample.

Trimming leaves V shorter by 2 bases and J shorter by 4 bases, with the junction holding 10 bases beyond the gene matches. Counted from cysteine to phenylalanine, this CDR3 has 17 amino acids. Only the CDR3 portion is preserved as DNA: 51 bases, with reading frame beginning at the first base. Sequences ENHRY (CDR1) and SYGVKD (CDR2) are obtained from the germline V gene. The paper's findings and limits, for the study overall: Broadly in line with IMGT annotations, most TCR beta V segments showed up in productive rearrangements about 90% or about 30% of the time in an earlier analysis of 450 to 750 of the donors. Most CMV-associated TCR beta chains appeared to be HLA-restricted in a later analysis, and the HLA associations seemed to be driven largely by CMV exposure. In a later genetic analysis, fewer N-insertions in productive TCRs were reported among donors in an Asian-associated ancestry cluster than the approximately 710-donor mean. The only immune exposure information available for the cohort was CMV serostatus. In a later analysis, several top co-occurrence clusters were reported to appear linked to parvovirus B19, influenza, CMV and Epstein-Barr virus. In vitro tests confirmed that a few of the cytomegalovirus-associated TCR beta chains recognize cytomegalovirus antigens. The study listed 150 to 200 TCR beta chains as associated with cytomegalovirus. A further reported finding was that TCR beta sequences accurately predicted the HLA-A and HLA-B alleles for most subjects in the first cohort. In both the original and validation cohorts, the classifier was reported to diagnose cytomegalovirus status with high specificity and sensitivity. Sequencing depth was assumed to be roughly uniform across donors in the presence/absence analyses, though that assumption may not hold. Correlated functional status among segregating V segments might be attributable to linkage disequilibrium, but an unknown experimental factor could not be ruled out. In this cohort, only TCR beta chains were sequenced, and detectable features were limited by the absence of alpha or paired-chain data. While some public TCRs were present in many individuals, most TCR sequences turned up only very rarely across donors. HLA typing was unavailable for some donors at each locus, so association tests used only the typed subset. Some IMGT-functional V segments, including TRBV6-2 and TRBV6-3, could not be distinguished by the 87-base-pair reads and were therefore excluded. In a later analysis, HLA-associated TCR beta chains showed more clonal expansion and lower generation probabilities than non-associated chains that were equally common. Because counts were too low, roughly 16 rarely observed V segments, including chromosome 9 orphons, were excluded from the earlier analysis of 587 of the donors. A later analysis associated 16,951 TCR beta sequences with specific HLA alleles at a false discovery rate of 0.05. Strong co-occurrence of HLA alleles, especially DR and DQ, made assigning TCR associations to individual alleles difficult. A cluster of highly shared sequence variants was judged likely to be a technical artifact of the sequencing pipeline. The authors suggested that the approach could potentially be extended to other disease states and immunological phenotypes. According to a later analysis, TCR association rates differed among HLA loci, with DRB1 alleles showing the most associated TCRs and HLA-C alleles showing the fewest. V-gene and J-gene trimming of TCR beta chains was associated with a missense DCLRE1C variant in a later genetic analysis, and the association was replicated in an independent cohort.

The chain joins TRBV10-3 to TRBJ2-7; 11 of the junction bases match TRBD2. This receptor was identified in a male donor in good health and CMV-seropositive. Sequenced input: PBMCs. The nucleotide sequence reads as follows: TGTGCCATCAGTGAGCTTGGTAGCGGGGGGGCCCGATACGAGCAGTACTTC. The encoded protein is CAISELGSGGARYEQYF.